The clone carrying this TCR beta chain is classed as medium-sized. The ends lost 5 bases at V and 6 bases at J; junction bases unmatched: 9. This CDR3 has 14 residues. Germline assignment: CDR1 SEHNR and CDR2 FQNEAQ (reference sequence). This record belongs to a study of spatial heterogeneity in lung cancer. Study-level background: Alpha-chain sequences were consistently detected in smaller numbers than beta-chain sequences.

The time point denotes: sample taken at primary tumor resection. There were some 70 donors, all of them untreated patients with early-stage non-small cell lung cancer. Tumor, nontumor lung or frozen PBMC supplied whole RNA, sequenced without sorting. In TCRdb, the 5' RACE reads were re-called with MiXCR into one record per CDR3 protein. The profile covers 3,000 or so distinct CDR3 sequences, with about 3.1% appearing a single time and under 15% taken by the ten largest. Specimen: normal lung tissue next to the tumor, collected at surgery. The receptor was isolated from a female donor with early-stage non-small cell lung cancer. V usage is TRBV7-9 and J usage is TRBJ2-7; TRBD1 agrees at 8 bases. CDR3 sequence: CASSDTGTGVEQYF. The DNA of the CDR3 is TGTGCCAGCAGCGACACCGGGACAGGTGTCGAGCAGTACTTC. Complete variable domain (other parts from reference TRBV7-9 and TRBJ2-7): DTGVSQNPRHKITKRGQNVTFRCDPISEHNRLYWYRQTLGQGPEFLTYFQNEAQLEKSRLLSDRFSAERPKGSFSTLEIQRTEQGDSAMYLCASSDTGTGVEQYFGPGTRLTVT.